Each of the 18 T cell receptor beta chains below was sequenced from the same sample in a study of CD4+ T cells in melanoma. The method was immunoSEQ multiplex PCR; TCRdb's version includes in-frame clones alone and lacks a portion of them. The sample carries 4,000 to 5,000 clones, around three fifths recorded once. Sequencing was performed on cells from a culture (not recorded whether cultured in vitro). Receptors were obtained from a human donor with melanoma.

The genes are TRBV6-2 or TRBV6-3 and TRBJ1-2; D not certain. The CDR3 length is 17 residues. Trimming cost V 5 bases and J 3 bases, with 22 bases left between them. Germline assignment: CDR1 MNHEY and CDR2 SVGEGT. The CDR3 loop is CASSDQMLRNVDYGYTF. CDR3 nucleotides: TGTGCCAGCAGTGATCAGATGCTTCGGAACGTCGACTATGGCTACACCTTC.

This clone is classed as large. The chain has TRBV7-8 and TRBJ2-7, with D tentatively TRBD2 (6 bases). Trimming pared 4 bases from V and 4 bases from J, leaving 11 bases between. This CDR3 has 13 amino acids. CDR1 SGHVS and CDR2 FQNEAQ come from the germline V gene. The CDR3 DNA reads as TGTGCCAGCAGCTCCGTGGGGGGTTACGAGCAGTACTTC. This translates into CASSSVGGYEQYF.

The chain uses TRBV5-1 and TRBJ2-1, with D tentatively TRBD1 (6 bases). The V gene's germline CDR1 is SGHRS and CDR2 YFSETQ. The CDR3 contains 19 residues. The V end lost 5 bases, the J end lost 4 bases, and 28 bases lay between the germline ends. The CDR3: CASRNRQGIGDYGYNEQFF. CDR3 in DNA: TGCGCCAGCAGAAACCGCCAGGGGATAGGTGACTACGGTTACAATGAGCAGTTCTTC.

With respect to this clone: Other DNA sequences within the sample encode an identical CDR3. The rearrangement links TRBV9 to TRBJ2-5; TRBD2 agrees at 8 bases. V shed 0 bases, J shed 1 base, and the junction held 5 bases outside the gene matches. Germline CDR1 SGDLS, CDR2 YYNGEE. This CDR3 is 16 amino acids long. The CDR3 DNA follows: TGTGCCAGCAGCGTAGGGAACGGGGGGGGCCAAGAGACCCAGTACTTC. This gives the protein CASSVGNGGGQETQYF.

By share, this clone counts as medium-sized. V is TRBV5-1 and J is TRBJ1-1; 12 nucleotides align to TRBD1. Germline loops: CDR1 SGHRS, CDR2 YFSETQ. The CDR3 length is 18 residues. The V segment lost 4 bases and the J segment 7 bases; nucleotides outside the gene matches: 17. The CDR3 here is CASSILPPGQGAGNEAFF. The CDR3, as DNA: TGCGCCAGCAGCATCCTACCACCGGGACAGGGGGCTGGTAATGAAGCTTTCTTT.

This sequence joins TRBV9 and TRBJ2-5, with a possible D match to TRBD1 (6 bases). V dropped 1 base and J dropped 1 base, with 11 bases sitting between them. Per the germline V gene, CDR1 is SGDLS and CDR2 is YYNGEE. The CDR3 loop spans 15 amino acids. In DNA form, the CDR3 reads TGTGCCAGCAGCGTAACAGGGATCATCCAAGAGACCCAGTACTTC. It codes for CASSVTGIIQETQYF.

This chain uses TRBV5-8 with TRBJ2-1; D is ambiguous. Germline V gives CDR1 SGHTS, CDR2 YDEGEE. The CDR3 contains 13 residues. V lost 0 bases and J lost 8, with 9 bases in between. CDR3 in amino acids: CASSLGLTDEQFF. DNA for the CDR3: TGTGCCAGCAGCTTGGGACTGACCGATGAGCAGTTCTTC.

The rearrangement uses TRBV19 and TRBJ1-2; D may be TRBD1 (5 bases). Germline V CDR1 and CDR2: LNHDA, SQIVND (reference sequence). The germline V and J ends were trimmed by 7 bases and 6 bases, with 18 bases remaining between them. The CDR3 has 14 residues. CDR3 residues: CASNPGRVRNGYTF. DNA for the CDR3: TGTGCCAGTAACCCTGGCAGGGTCCGTAATGGCTACACCTTC.

This clone was seen only a few times. V is TRBV28 and J is TRBJ2-5; 7 bases are shared with TRBD2. The germline gives CDR1 MDHEN, CDR2 SYDVKM. The CDR3 contains 12 residues. The V and J ends lost 6 bases and 7 bases, in that order; junction bases with no gene match: 5. The chain's CDR3 is CASSTGGWTQYF. Written as DNA, the CDR3 is TGTGCCAGCAGCACGGGAGGATGGACCCAGTACTTC.

This sequence joins TRBV19 and TRBJ2-7; D gene ambiguous. Trimming took 3 bases from V and 5 from J, leaving 17 bases between them. The CDR3 is 15 amino acids. The germline gives CDR1 LNHDA, CDR2 SQIVND (reference sequence). CDR3: CASSIMHSLSDEQYF. CDR3 DNA sequence: TGTGCCAGTAGTATTATGCACAGCCTCTCTGACGAGCAGTACTTC. Supplemented by reference TRBV19 and TRBJ2-7, the full variable domain reads DGGITQSPKYLFRKEGQNVTLSCEQNLNHDAMYWYRQDPGQGLRLIYYSQIVNDFQKGDIAEGYSVSREKKESFPLTVTSAQKNPTAFYLCASSIMHSLSDEQYFGPGTRLTVT.

The table lists this clone with a few counts. The genes are TRBV5-4 and TRBJ2-1; D is perhaps TRBD2 (6 bases). Germline assignment: CDR1 SGHNT and CDR2 YYREEE (reference sequence). The CDR3 consists of 15 residues. The V and J ends lost 0 bases and 5 bases respectively, with 12 bases between them. The CDR3 region has the DNA TGTGCCAGCAGCTTGGTGGCAGGGAGGCACAATGAGCAGTTCTTC. This codes for CASSLVAGRHNEQFF. The full variable domain, completed using reference TRBV5-4 and TRBJ2-1, is ETGVTQSPTHLIKTRGQQVTLRCSSQSGHNTVSWYQQALGQGPQFIFQYYREEENGRGNFPPRFSGLQFPNYSSELNVNALELDDSALYLCASSLVAGRHNEQFFGPGTRLTVL.

This clone was observed once. The chain has TRBV6-2 or TRBV6-3 and TRBJ2-7; D ambiguous. Germline-derived CDR1 and CDR2 are MNHEY and SVGEGT. CDR3 length: 15 residues. The germline V and J ends were trimmed by 4 bases and 2 bases, with 15 bases remaining between them. The CDR3 region is CASSSRSGLPYEQYF. The CDR3 coding sequence is TGTGCCAGCAGTTCCCGCTCAGGCCTCCCCTACGAGCAGTACTTC.

The chain employs TRBV30 and TRBJ2-7; TRBD2 matches at 7 bases. The CDR3 loop spans 12 amino acids. Germline values: CDR1 GTSNPN, CDR2 SVGIG (reference sequence). The CDR3 protein is CAATGPGGEQYF. The DNA for the CDR3 is TGTGCGGCGACCGGGCCCGGGGGGGAGCAGTACTTC.

This clone was observed a handful of times. The J gene is TRBJ2-7, the V gene TRBV6-5, with D possibly being TRBD1 or TRBD2 (5 bases each). This CDR3 is built from 15 residues. V gave up 2 bases and J gave up 2 bases, with 13 bases separating them. Per germline, CDR1 MNHEY and CDR2 SVGAGI. The CDR3 is CASSYAGLGAYEQYF. DNA of the CDR3: TGTGCCAGCAGTTACGCCGGCTTGGGGGCCTACGAGCAGTACTTC.

As regards this clone: Additional DNA sequences in this sample encode the identical CDR3. The chain is built from TRBV5-1 and TRBJ1-1, with a weak D call TRBD1 (6 bases). The CDR3 totals 12 residues. The V end lost 5 bases, the J end lost 5 bases, and 10 bases lay between the germline ends. Germline CDR1 and CDR2: SGHRS and YFSETQ. CDR3 nucleotide sequence: TGCGCCAGCAGGAGAGGACAGACTGAAGCTTTCTTT. It specifies CASRRGQTEAFF.

V usage is TRBV18 and J usage is TRBJ2-5; tentatively, D is TRBD2 (5 bases). V lost 4 bases, J lost 2 bases, and 8 bases lay in between. The germline V gene has CDR1 KGHSH and CDR2 LQKENI. This CDR3 is built from 13 residues. CDR3 sequence reads: CASSLDYQETQYF. In DNA, the CDR3 is TGTGCCAGCTCACTCGACTATCAAGAGACCCAGTACTTC. The whole variable domain, filled in from reference TRBV18 and TRBJ2-5, reads NAGVMQNPRHLVRRRGQEARLRCSPMKGHSHVYWYRQLPEEGLKFMVYLQKENIIDESGMPKERFSAEFPKEGPSILRIQQVVRGDSAAYFCASSLDYQETQYFGPGTRLLVL.

The chain combines TRBV12-3 or TRBV12-4 with TRBJ1-2; maybe TRBD1 (6 bases). This CDR3 region has 12 residues. Trimming cost V 7 bases and J 7 bases, with 13 bases left between them. As DNA, the CDR3 is TGTGCCAGCACCCAGGGGTTGAGTGGCTACACCTTC. It codes for CASTQGLSGYTF.

The V gene is TRBV23-1, the J gene TRBJ1-1; D possibly corresponds to TRBD1 (5 bases). TRBV23-1 is assigned to the ORF class and has an uncertain function. CDR3 length equals 10 residues. Trimming removed 6 bases from V and 10 bases from J, with 9 bases in between. The CDR3 DNA sequence: TGCGCCAGCAGGGCAGGGTTAGCTTTCTTT. This sequence encodes CASRAGLAFF.